The 18 T cell receptor beta chains below were found in one sample sequenced in a study of regulatory T cells in long-lasting Graves disease. The time point here: newly diagnosed GD, antithyroid drugs for less than 3 months. Making the TCR library involved RNA that had been extracted from PBMCs. iRepertoire HTBI primers and Arm-PCR of CDR3 regions built TCR beta libraries. MiXCR, applied by TCRdb to the multiplex PCR reads, yields one record per CDR3 protein. The table records roughly 220,000 distinct CDR3 sequences, 15% to 20% of them present only once. The starting material was peripheral blood mononuclear cells (PBMCs), obtained at new diagnosis, from a patient treated with antithyroid drugs. All receptors come from a female donor with Graves disease.

At least ten counts were recorded for this clonotype. This chain uses TRBV2 with TRBJ1-4; possible D gene TRBD1, 5 bases. V shed 6 bases and J shed 8 bases, with 16 bases lying between them. The CDR3 has 14 amino acids. CDR1 is SNHLY, CDR2 FYNNEI, per germline. The CDR3 here is CASRFRGGEEKLFF. The CDR3 region has the DNA TGTGCCAGCAGGTTTCGTGGGGGGGAGGAAAAACTGTTTTTT.

This clonotype came up a few times. The chain joins TRBV5-4 to TRBJ2-5; perhaps TRBD1 as D (6 bases). Germline V gene sequence: CDR1 SGHNT, CDR2 YYREEE (reference sequence). The CDR3 has 14 amino acids. V dropped 4 bases and J dropped 1 base, with 11 bases sitting between them. CDR3 nucleotide sequence: TGTGCCAGCAGCATGAGGACAGTCCAAGAGACCCAGTACTTC. Its protein is CASSMRTVQETQYF.

There are a few counts of this clonotype. The chain employs TRBV4-1 and TRBJ1-4, with 7 positions matching TRBD1. With 4 bases clipped from V and 8 bases from J, the junction kept 19 bases outside the gene matches. The CDR3 is 18 residues long. The germline gives CDR1 MGHRA, CDR2 YSYEKL. CDR3 region: CASSRLASGTEYKEKLFF. CDR3 bases: TGCGCCAGCAGCCGCTTAGCCTCCGGGACAGAGTATAAGGAAAAACTGTTTTTT.

This clonotype was found a few times. The chain is built from TRBV10-3 and TRBJ2-3; TRBD2 matches at 7 bases. Trimming removed 10 bases from V and 3 bases from J; junction bases left unmatched: 16. This CDR3 has 16 amino acids. CDR1 is ENHRY, CDR2 SYGVKD, per germline. CDR3 residues: CATNDPQRGGTDTQYF. In nucleotides, the CDR3 is TGTGCCACCAACGACCCACAGCGGGGAGGGACAGATACGCAGTATTTT.

This rearrangement joins TRBV9 to TRBJ1-4; tentatively, D is TRBD1 (6 bases). Trimming removed 0 bases from V and 5 bases from J, with 11 bases in between. Germline values: CDR1 SGDLS, CDR2 YYNGEE. The CDR3 consists of 15 residues. The CDR3 DNA follows: TGTGCCAGCAGCGTAGAAGACAGGAGGAATGAAAAACTGTTTTTT. It is translated as CASSVEDRRNEKLFF.

This clonotype was counted between two and nine times. This likely reflects a read error, since a far larger clone is one base away. This CDR3 reads CASSLASGTGYDYTF. The CDR3 nucleotides are TGTGCCAGCAGCTTAGCTTCGGGGACAGGATATGACTACACCTTC. The chain joins TRBV11-2 to TRBJ1-2; 8 bases map to TRBD1. CDR1 is SGHAT and CDR2 is FQNNGV in the germline V gene. The CDR3 is 15 amino acids. Combining the CDR3 with reference TRBV11-2 and TRBJ1-2 gives the whole variable domain EAGVAQSPRYKIIEKRQSVAFWCNPISGHATLYWYQQILGQGPKLLIQFQNNGVVDDSQLPKDRFSAERLKGVDSTLKIQPAKLEDSAVYLCASSLASGTGYDYTFGSGTRLTVV.

This clonotype was recorded many times. This chain connects TRBV5-1 to TRBJ2-1; no definite D call. Germline V gives CDR1 SGHRS, CDR2 YFSETQ. The CDR3 covers 11 residues. Trimming shortened V by 2 bases and J by 7 bases, and 4 bases separated the two germline ends. CDR3 region: CASSFLNEQFF. The CDR3 DNA reads TGCGCCAGCAGCTTTCTGAATGAGCAGTTCTTC.

This clonotype has a count of ten or more. The CDR3 sequence: CASNQQGEGGTDTQYF. In nucleotides, the CDR3 is TGTGCCAGCAACCAACAGGGGGAAGGTGGTACAGATACGCAGTATTTT. The chain is built from TRBV12-3 or TRBV12-4 and TRBJ2-3; 8 bases are shared with TRBD1. This CDR3 region has 16 residues. The trim removed 7 bases at V and 3 bases at J, leaving 12 bases unmatched.

The sample holds many counts of this clonotype. V and J are TRBV2 and TRBJ2-4, with D hard to call. V lost 1 base to trimming and J lost 0 bases, with 7 bases between them. This CDR3 is built from 15 residues. Germline V gene data show CDR1 as SNHLY and CDR2 as FYNNEI. The CDR3 DNA sequence: TGTGCCAGCAGTGAAGACAGCCTAGCCAAAAACATTCAGTACTTC. Translation gives CASSEDSLAKNIQYF.

The sample holds many counts of this clonotype. The rearrangement uses TRBV11-3 and TRBJ2-1; 9 nucleotides match TRBD2. Germline CDR1 SGHNT, CDR2 YENEEA. Unmatched junction bases numbered 5, after V lost 5 bases and J lost 6 bases. The CDR3 has 14 residues. The CDR3 DNA is TGTGCCAGCAGCGTTAGCGGGAGAGGCAATGAGCAGTTCTTC. Amino acids: CASSVSGRGNEQFF.

This clonotype occurred a few times. Here the CDR3 reads CASSVGIAGGSDTQYF. In nucleotides, the CDR3 is TGTGCCAGCAGCGTAGGGATAGCGGGAGGTTCAGATACGCAGTATTTT. The rearrangement joins TRBV9 to TRBJ2-3; 10 bases agree with TRBD2. Looked up from germline, CDR1 is SGDLS and CDR2 is YYNGEE. This CDR3 region has 16 residues. Germline trimming cut 0 bases from V and 4 bases from J; bases unmatched to any gene: 5.

This clonotype was recorded only once. The chain links TRBV6-2 or TRBV6-3 to TRBJ2-7; D tentatively reads TRBD1 or TRBD2 (5 bases each). CDR3 size: 12 residues. The germline V gene encodes CDR1 MNHEY and CDR2 SVGEGT. Trimming cost V 8 bases and J 5 bases, with 13 bases left between them. In DNA, the CDR3 is TGTGCCAGCGGAGCAGGGAGAAACGAGCAGTACTTC. This gives the protein CASGAGRNEQYF.

The rearrangement joins TRBV5-1 to TRBJ1-4, with D perhaps TRBD1 (5 bases). This CDR3 spans 15 amino acids. The V end was cut by 2 bases, the J end by 6 bases, with 14 bases between. The germline V gene encodes CDR1 SGHRS and CDR2 YFSETQ. The CDR3 DNA sequence: TGCGCCAGCAGCTTCGGAGACAGCTCCGATGAAAAACTGTTTTTT. Its protein is CASSFGDSSDEKLFF.

Many counts were recorded for this clonotype. The rearrangement uses TRBV30 and TRBJ1-6; no clear D. This CDR3 region has 16 residues. The germline gives CDR1 GTSNPN, CDR2 SVGIG (reference sequence). V was cut by 8 bases and J by 7 bases, with 24 bases left in between. CDR3 bases: TGTGCCATGGACTTGATTGAAATGGGAGTAAATTCACCCCTCCACTTT. Its translation: CAMDLIEMGVNSPLHF.

This clonotype was detected many times. The chain employs TRBV20-1 and TRBJ2-5, with 8 bases identical to TRBD1. The CDR3 is 14 amino acids. Germline loops: CDR1 DFQATT, CDR2 SNEGSKA (reference sequence). V was clipped by 0 bases and J by 1 base; unmatched bases: 1. The CDR3 reads CSARDTGGQETQYF. CDR3 DNA: TGCAGTGCTAGAGACACAGGGGGCCAAGAGACCCAGTACTTC.

This clonotype was counted many times. The chain couples TRBV24-1 to TRBJ1-2, with 8 bases identical to TRBD1. The V and J ends lost 2 bases and 8 bases, in that order; junction bases with no gene match: 9. The CDR3 consists of 15 residues. Germline-derived CDR1 and CDR2 are KGHDR and SFDVKD. The CDR3 DNA reads as TGTGCCACCAGTGATTCAATTCAGGGGGCGAGAGGCTACACCTTC. Translated: CATSDSIQGARGYTF.

The chain combines TRBV28 with TRBJ2-4, with 8 bases lining up with TRBD1. Germline-derived CDR1 and CDR2 are MDHEN and SYDVKM. The ends lost 3 bases at V and 0 bases at J; junction bases unmatched: 4. The CDR3 loop spans 16 amino acids. The CDR3 nucleotides read TGTGCCAGCAGTTTGCAGGGGGCTTTAGCCAAAAACATTCAGTACTTC. This gives the protein CASSLQGALAKNIQYF.

This clonotype was counted at least ten times. V gene TRBV11-2 combines with J gene TRBJ2-5, with D hard to call. Germline loops: CDR1 SGHAT, CDR2 FQNNGV. This CDR3 contains 15 residues. The ends were cut back, 1 base at V and 5 bases at J, with 14 bases in the middle. The CDR3 loop reads CASSLGRMASETQYF. The CDR3 DNA follows: TGTGCCAGCAGCTTAGGGCGGATGGCTTCTGAGACCCAGTACTTC.